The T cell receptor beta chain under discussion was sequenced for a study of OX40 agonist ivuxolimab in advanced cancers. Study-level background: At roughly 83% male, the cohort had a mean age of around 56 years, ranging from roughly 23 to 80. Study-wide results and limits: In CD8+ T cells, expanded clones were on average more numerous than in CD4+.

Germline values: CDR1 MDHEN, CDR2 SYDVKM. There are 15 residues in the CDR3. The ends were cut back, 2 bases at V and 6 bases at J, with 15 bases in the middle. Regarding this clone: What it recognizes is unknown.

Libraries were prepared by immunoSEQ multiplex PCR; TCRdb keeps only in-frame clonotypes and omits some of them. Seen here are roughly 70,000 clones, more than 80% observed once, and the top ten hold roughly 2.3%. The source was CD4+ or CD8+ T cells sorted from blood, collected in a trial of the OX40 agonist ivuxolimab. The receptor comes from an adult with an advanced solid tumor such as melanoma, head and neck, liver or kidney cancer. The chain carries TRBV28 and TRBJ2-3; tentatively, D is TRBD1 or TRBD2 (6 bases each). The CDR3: CASSLVGGGTDTQYF. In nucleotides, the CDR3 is TGTGCCAGCAGTTTAGTCGGGGGCGGTACGGATACGCAGTATTTT.